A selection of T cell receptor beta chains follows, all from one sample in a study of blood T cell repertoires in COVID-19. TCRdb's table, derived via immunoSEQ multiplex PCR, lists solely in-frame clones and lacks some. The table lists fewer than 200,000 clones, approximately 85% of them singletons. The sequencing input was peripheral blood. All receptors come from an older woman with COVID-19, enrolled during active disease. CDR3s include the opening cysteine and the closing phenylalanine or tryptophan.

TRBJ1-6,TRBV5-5,CASSLEGGNSPLHF
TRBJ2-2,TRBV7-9,CASSLTVYTGELFF
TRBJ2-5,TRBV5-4,CASSLVRLAGPQETQYF
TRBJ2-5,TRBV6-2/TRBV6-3,CASSYPTSEIQETQYF
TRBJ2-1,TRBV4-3,CASSQDIRQGHEQFF
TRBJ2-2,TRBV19,CASSPVGTGSGGELFF
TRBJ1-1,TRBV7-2,CASSLQQGLRNTEAFF
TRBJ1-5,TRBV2,CASTRGGADQPQHF
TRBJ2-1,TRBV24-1,CATSDPGTGSRNEQFF
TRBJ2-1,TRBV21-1,CASSQKRGGRSFSANEQFF
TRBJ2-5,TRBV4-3,CASSRQGLGTSPLGETQYF
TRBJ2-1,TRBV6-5,CASGKRTGLSNEQFF
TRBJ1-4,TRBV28,CATRGSNEKLFF
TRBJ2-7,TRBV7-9,CASSLEGDEQYF
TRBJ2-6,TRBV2,CASSEARGAGANVLTF
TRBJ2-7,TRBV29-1,CSSLVAGSGEQYF
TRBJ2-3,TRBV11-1,CASSLETGNTDTQYF
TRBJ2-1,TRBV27,CASSLQGARHEQFF
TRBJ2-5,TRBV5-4,CASSRTSGETQYF
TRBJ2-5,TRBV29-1,CSVEAVSGGASALPQYF